The entry below gives a single T cell receptor beta chain sequence along with its context. What it binds is unknown. The data stem from a study of graft-versus-host responses after intestinal transplantation. Background on the study: Every recipient had anti-thymocyte globulin induction and 2 to 4 years of tacrolimus plus steroids.

The method was immunoSEQ multiplex PCR; TCRdb's version includes in-frame clones alone and lacks a portion of them. The profile covers around 92,000 clones, with more than 70% appearing a single time and roughly 1.4% taken by the ten largest. V shed 4 bases and J 4 bases; nucleotides not matched to a gene: 12. The germline gives CDR1 SNHLY, CDR2 FYNNEI. This CDR3 has 17 residues. Study-wide findings and caveats: There was an association between peak levels of circulating GvH clones and early post-transplant HvG declines. Allograft graft-versus-host to host-versus-graft clonal ratios ran high in patients with graft-donor T cell macrochimerism. Some GvH clones were seen earlier in gut or blood, suggesting intestinal origin.

The sequenced sample was PBMCs, obtained 255 days after intestinal transplant. The rearrangement joins TRBV2 to TRBJ1-5; 8 bases line up with TRBD1. The source is a human patient who received an intestinal transplant, so some T cells may come from the graft donor. The CDR3 DNA sequence: TGTGCCAGCAGTGTCGGTACAGGGGGTTTTGATAATCAGCCCCAGCATTTT. This translates into CASSVGTGGFDNQPQHF.